The clone carrying this TCR beta chain was counted a few times. Preparation of the TCRbeta library involved a method that used unique molecular identifiers. One entry per CDR3 protein results from TCRdb running MiXCR on the PCR reads. The sample records 240,000 or so distinct CDR3 sequences, around 12% being singletons. These data originate in a study of T-cell reconstitution after alpha-beta-depleted transplantation in children. The V end lost 0 bases, the J end lost 8 bases, and 13 bases lay between the germline ends. CDR3 length: 13 amino acids. Germline CDR1 and CDR2: DFQATT and SNEGSKA (reference sequence).

The source material was PBMCs from the stem cell graft donor, sampled from the stem cell graft. The TCR was taken from a human donor who donated a stem cell graft to a child with acute lymphoblastic leukemia. The V gene is TRBV20-1, the J gene TRBJ1-1; a weak D match, TRBD1 (6 bases). CDR3: CSARDPAGAEAFF. CDR3 nucleotide sequence: TGCAGTGCTAGAGATCCTGCGGGGGCCGAAGCTTTCTTT.